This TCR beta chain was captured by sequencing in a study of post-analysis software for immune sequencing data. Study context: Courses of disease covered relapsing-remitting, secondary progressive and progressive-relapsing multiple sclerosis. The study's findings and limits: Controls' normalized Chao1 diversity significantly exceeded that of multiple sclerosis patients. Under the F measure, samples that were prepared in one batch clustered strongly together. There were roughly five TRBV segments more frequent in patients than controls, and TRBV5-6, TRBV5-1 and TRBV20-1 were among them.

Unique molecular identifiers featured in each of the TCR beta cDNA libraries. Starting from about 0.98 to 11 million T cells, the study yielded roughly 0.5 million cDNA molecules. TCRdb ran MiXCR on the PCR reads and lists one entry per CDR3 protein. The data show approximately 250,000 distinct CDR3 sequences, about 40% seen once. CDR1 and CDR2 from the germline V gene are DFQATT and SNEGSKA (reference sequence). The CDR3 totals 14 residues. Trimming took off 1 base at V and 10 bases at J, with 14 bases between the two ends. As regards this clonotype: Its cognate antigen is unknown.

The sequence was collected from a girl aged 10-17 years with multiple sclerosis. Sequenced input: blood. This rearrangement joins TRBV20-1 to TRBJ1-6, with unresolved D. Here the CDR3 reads CSARGVDIHSPLHF. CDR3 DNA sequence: TGCAGTGCTAGAGGCGTAGACATTCACTCACCCCTCCACTTT.